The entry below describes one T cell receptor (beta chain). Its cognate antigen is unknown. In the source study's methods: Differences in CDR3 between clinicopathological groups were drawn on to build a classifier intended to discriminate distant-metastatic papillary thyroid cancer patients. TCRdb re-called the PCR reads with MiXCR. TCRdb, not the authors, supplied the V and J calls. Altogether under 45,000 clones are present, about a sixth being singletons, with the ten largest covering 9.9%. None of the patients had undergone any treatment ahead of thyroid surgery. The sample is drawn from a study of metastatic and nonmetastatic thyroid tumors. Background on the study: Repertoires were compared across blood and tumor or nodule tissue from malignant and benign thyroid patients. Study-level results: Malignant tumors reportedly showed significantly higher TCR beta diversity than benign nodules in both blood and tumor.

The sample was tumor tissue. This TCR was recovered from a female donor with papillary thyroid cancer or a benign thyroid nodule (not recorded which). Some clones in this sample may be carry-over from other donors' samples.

CDR3 in amino acids: CASGRGAYNEQFF. The DNA for the CDR3 is TGTGCCAGCGGGCGGGGGGCCTACAATGAGCAGTTCTTC. V usage is TRBV11-3 and J usage is TRBJ2-1, with TRBD2 identical over 8 bases. The ends lost 8 bases at V and 2 bases at J; junction bases unmatched: 2. The germline V gene has CDR1 SGHNT and CDR2 YENEEA. There are 13 residues in the CDR3. Looking up the rest from reference TRBV11-3 and TRBJ2-1 gives the full variable domain: EAGVVQSPRYKIIEKKQPVAFWCNPISGHNTLYWYLQNLGQGPELLIRYENEEAVDDSQLPKDRFSAERLKGVDSTLKIQPAELGDSAVYLCASGRGAYNEQFFGPGTRLTVL.